This entry lists 23 T cell receptor beta chains sequenced from one sample in a study of cytomegalovirus exposure and HLA in healthy donors. Assay: immunoSEQ multiplex PCR; the TCRdb copy retains only in-frame clones and omits some. The table includes some 170,000 clones, 86% detected once. Input material: PBMCs. Source of these receptors: a man aged 18 to 30 in good health and CMV-seropositive.

In the case of this clone: Other nucleotide sequences in the sample specify the same CDR3. The rearrangement joins TRBV6-5 to TRBJ2-3; maybe TRBD2 (7 bases). The CDR3 length is 15 residues. V lost 2 bases, J lost 0 bases, and 9 bases lay in between. Per germline, CDR1 MNHEY and CDR2 SVGAGI. CDR3 residues: CASSYGGASTDTQYF. The CDR3 nucleotides read TGTGCCAGCAGTTACGGGGGGGCAAGCACAGATACGCAGTATTTT.

The chain carries TRBV27 and TRBJ2-1; D is possibly TRBD1 (5 bases). Germline CDR1 MNHEY, CDR2 SMNVEV (reference sequence). Trimming stripped 2 bases from V and 5 bases from J, with 16 bases between. The CDR3 is made up of 16 amino acids. This CDR3 is CASSLLGDRPDNEQFF. For the CDR3, the DNA is TGTGCCAGCAGTTTACTAGGGGATCGCCCCGACAATGAGCAGTTCTTC.

The chain combines TRBV9 with TRBJ2-7; D is unresolved. The CDR3 length is 14 residues. Germline V gene lookup returns CDR1 SGDLS and CDR2 YYNGEE. Trimming pared 0 bases from V and 3 bases from J, leaving 10 bases between. The CDR3 bases are TGTGCCAGCAGCGTAGGGCTAGTAGGCTACGAGCAGTACTTC. Encoded protein: CASSVGLVGYEQYF.

The V call is TRBV7-2, the J call TRBJ2-1, with 7 positions matching TRBD2. Trimming cost V 1 base and J 4 bases; bases outside gene matches: 4. CDR1 is SGHTA and CDR2 is FQGNSA in the germline V gene. The CDR3 has 15 amino acids. The CDR3 spells CASSLDTAGYNEQFF. CDR3 in DNA: TGTGCCAGCAGCTTAGACACAGCGGGGTACAATGAGCAGTTCTTC.

This chain's CDR3 is CASSLLDQPQHF. In DNA, the CDR3 is TGTGCCAGCAGTTTACTCGATCAGCCCCAGCATTTT. The V gene is TRBV28, the J gene TRBJ1-5, with D hard to call. This CDR3 is 12 amino acids long. Trimming took 2 bases from V and 5 from J, leaving 4 bases between them. Germline values: CDR1 MDHEN, CDR2 SYDVKM.

This clone has more than one count but fewer than ten. One end of the junction does not line up with germline, which may come from a read error. The V gene is TRBV7-9, the J gene TRBJ2-7, with D maybe TRBD2 (6 bases). Germline assignment: CDR1 SEHNR and CDR2 FQNEAQ (reference sequence). CDR3 length: 14 amino acids. CDR3 sequence reads: CASSFGGVSSEQYF. The DNA of the CDR3 is TGTGCCAGCAGCTTCGGGGGTGTCTCCTCCGAGCAGTACTTC. Full variable domain (remainder filled in from reference TRBV7-9 and TRBJ2-7): DTGVSQNPRHKITKRGQNVTFRCDPISEHNRLYWYRQTLGQGPEFLTYFQNEAQLEKSRLLSDRFSAERPKGSFSTLEIQRTEQGDSAMYLCASSFGGVSSEQYFGPGTRLTVT.

The chain recombines TRBV7-9 with TRBJ2-7, with 9 positions matching TRBD1. Germline V gene lookup returns CDR1 SEHNR and CDR2 FQNEAQ (reference sequence). V lost 5 bases, J lost 1 base, and 9 bases stayed unmatched. The length of the CDR3 is 16 residues. The CDR3, as DNA: TGTGCCAGCAGCCACCACTTGGGGACAGGGTCCTACGAGCAGTACTTC. Translating it yields CASSHHLGTGSYEQYF. The full variable domain, completed using reference TRBV7-9 and TRBJ2-7, is DTGVSQNPRHKITKRGQNVTFRCDPISEHNRLYWYRQTLGQGPEFLTYFQNEAQLEKSRLLSDRFSAERPKGSFSTLEIQRTEQGDSAMYLCASSHHLGTGSYEQYFGPGTRLTVT.

This chain joins TRBV20-1 and TRBJ2-5; TRBD1 is a possible D gene (5 bases). The V gene's germline CDR1 is DFQATT and CDR2 SNEGSKA (reference sequence). Trimming cost V 8 bases and J 8 bases, with 15 bases left between them. This CDR3 is built from 11 residues. The chain's CDR3 is CSSNLGVTQYF. The CDR3 nucleotides are TGCAGTTCGAACTTAGGGGTTACCCAGTACTTC.

The chain links TRBV7-9 to TRBJ2-1; the D gene is possibly TRBD2 (6 bases). The CDR3 has 15 amino acids. Germline CDR1 and CDR2: SEHNR and FQNEAQ (reference sequence). With 1 base removed from V and 6 bases from J, the gap between germline ends came to 13 bases. CDR3 DNA: TGTGCCAGCAGCTTAGTTACAGGAGGGTCCAATGAGCAGTTCTTC. Amino acid sequence: CASSLVTGGSNEQFF.

The V gene is TRBV19, the J gene TRBJ1-2; D is ambiguous. The V end was cut by 3 bases, the J end by 8 bases, with 7 bases between. This CDR3 has 11 residues. In germline, CDR1 is LNHDA, CDR2 SQIVND (reference sequence). CDR3 in amino acids: CASSIGPGYTF. In DNA, the CDR3 is TGTGCCAGTAGTATCGGTCCAGGCTACACCTTC.

This clone is a singleton in its sample. The V and J genes are TRBV27 and TRBJ1-1; 7 bases map to TRBD1. The CDR3 extends over 13 amino acids. Germline V gives CDR1 MNHEY, CDR2 SMNVEV (reference sequence). V lost 6 bases and J lost 5; bases outside the gene matches: 6. CDR3: CASRPGGMTEAFF. The CDR3 bases are TGTGCCAGCAGACCAGGGGGAATGACTGAAGCTTTCTTT.

The gene calls are TRBV9 and TRBJ2-7; 7 positions match TRBD2. The V and J ends lost 0 bases and 2 bases, in that order; junction bases with no gene match: 2. The CDR3 length is 14 residues. Germline values: CDR1 SGDLS, CDR2 YYNGEE. The CDR3 DNA reads TGTGCCAGCAGCGTAGGGGGGGGAACCTACGAGCAGTACTTC. It encodes CASSVGGGTYEQYF.

CDR3 protein: CASSQENRGSTNEKLFF. Here the CDR3 DNA reads TGCGCCAGCAGCCAGGAGAACAGGGGATCAACTAATGAAAAACTGTTTTTT. The genes are TRBV4-1 and TRBJ1-4; 7 bases map to TRBD1. The CDR3 totals 17 residues. CDR1 is MGHRA and CDR2 is YSYEKL in the germline V gene. V shed 3 bases, J shed 0 bases, and the junction held 7 bases outside the gene matches.

The J gene is TRBJ2-3, the V gene TRBV18, with 14 nucleotides matching TRBD2. This CDR3 region has 18 residues. Germline lookup yields CDR1 KGHSH and CDR2 LQKENI. J lost 4 bases, V lost 6 bases, and 12 bases had no gene match. This CDR3 is CASSRGLAGGGQADTQYF. CDR3 nucleotides: TGTGCCAGCTCCCGCGGACTAGCGGGAGGAGGCCAGGCAGATACGCAGTATTTT. The full variable domain, in which reference TRBV18 and TRBJ2-3 provide the parts outside the CDR3, is NAGVMQNPRHLVRRRGQEARLRCSPMKGHSHVYWYRQLPEEGLKFMVYLQKENIIDESGMPKERFSAEFPKEGPSILRIQQVVRGDSAAYFCASSRGLAGGGQADTQYFGPGTRLTVL.

The J gene is TRBJ2-3, the V gene TRBV9; no clear D. Deletions cut 4 bases from V and 0 bases from J, with 9 bases between. Per germline, CDR1 SGDLS and CDR2 YYNGEE. The CDR3 has 14 amino acids. The CDR3 spells CASSLGGSTDTQYF. As DNA, the CDR3 is TGTGCCAGCAGCCTTGGCGGTAGCACAGATACGCAGTATTTT.

The CDR3 sequence: CASSYPMAGEQYF. In DNA form, the CDR3 reads TGTGCCAGCAGCTACCCCATGGCGGGCGAGCAGTACTTC. The chain combines TRBV7-6 with TRBJ2-7; a possible D gene is TRBD2 (5 bases). Trimming took off 4 bases at V and 6 bases at J, with 13 bases between the two ends. Germline V gene sequence: CDR1 SGHVS, CDR2 FNYEAQ. The CDR3 runs to 13 residues.

This chain uses TRBV11-3 with TRBJ2-2, with 10 bases identical to TRBD1. This CDR3 is built from 15 residues. After removal of 5 bases from V and 6 bases from J, the junction contained 6 bases not matched to a gene. Germline-derived CDR1 and CDR2 are SGHNT and YENEEA. DNA for the CDR3: TGTGCCAGCAGCCCGAGCGGGACAGGGGCCGGGGAGCTGTTTTTT. Translation gives CASSPSGTGAGELFF.

This clone was recorded once. CDR3 sequence: CASSQDPRAGGAQYF. The DNA for the CDR3 is TGCGCCAGCAGCCAAGATCCACGTGCCGGGGGGGCGCAGTATTTT. The chain joins TRBV4-3 to TRBJ2-3; TRBD2 matches at 8 bases. CDR3 length: 15 amino acids. The germline V gene has CDR1 LGHNA and CDR2 YSLEER. With V trimmed by 0 bases and J by 10 bases, 9 bases remained unmatched.

The genes are TRBV28 and TRBJ1-2, with D tentatively TRBD1 (6 bases). Trimming removed 5 bases from V and 4 bases from J, with 14 bases in between. This CDR3 comprises 14 residues. Germline V gene data show CDR1 as MDHEN and CDR2 as SYDVKM. The CDR3 DNA reads TGTGCCAGCAGTACGACAGGAGAAGTCTATGGCTACACCTTC. Translating it yields CASSTTGEVYGYTF.

The rearrangement joins TRBV2 to TRBJ2-7, with D perhaps TRBD2 (5 bases). Germline loops: CDR1 SNHLY, CDR2 FYNNEI. V lost 8 bases and J 6 bases, leaving 11 bases between the germline ends. The CDR3 is 11 residues long. The CDR3 DNA follows: TGTGCCAGCTGGTTCGGAGGCGAGCAGTACTTC. Amino acid sequence: CASWFGGEQYF.

J is TRBJ1-5 and V is TRBV28, with a possible D match to TRBD1 (6 bases). The CDR3 runs to 17 residues. Germline CDR1 reads MDHEN; CDR2 reads SYDVKM. Trimming took off 3 bases at V and 2 bases at J, with 17 bases between the two ends. For the CDR3, the DNA is TGTGCCAGCAGTTTTATGGGGACAAAGGCGGGCAATCAGCCCCAGCATTTT. As protein: CASSFMGTKAGNQPQHF.

The genes are TRBV6-1 and TRBJ1-2, with 8 bases fitting TRBD1. The ends lost 7 bases at V and 8 bases at J; junction bases unmatched: 9. From germline, CDR1 is MNHNS and CDR2 SASEGT. The CDR3 has 13 amino acids. The CDR3 loop is CASKDRALEGYTF. CDR3 in DNA: TGTGCCAGCAAGGACAGGGCGTTAGAAGGCTACACCTTC.

This chain links TRBV6-6 with TRBJ2-7; 10 bases align to TRBD1. J gave up 7 bases and V 10 bases, and 13 bases lay outside the gene matches. The CDR3 length is 14 residues. Germline loops: CDR1 MNHNY, CDR2 SVGAGI (reference sequence). The CDR3 loop is CATGEGTGVGEQYF. CDR3 nucleotides: TGTGCCACCGGGGAAGGGACAGGGGTGGGGGAGCAGTACTTC.